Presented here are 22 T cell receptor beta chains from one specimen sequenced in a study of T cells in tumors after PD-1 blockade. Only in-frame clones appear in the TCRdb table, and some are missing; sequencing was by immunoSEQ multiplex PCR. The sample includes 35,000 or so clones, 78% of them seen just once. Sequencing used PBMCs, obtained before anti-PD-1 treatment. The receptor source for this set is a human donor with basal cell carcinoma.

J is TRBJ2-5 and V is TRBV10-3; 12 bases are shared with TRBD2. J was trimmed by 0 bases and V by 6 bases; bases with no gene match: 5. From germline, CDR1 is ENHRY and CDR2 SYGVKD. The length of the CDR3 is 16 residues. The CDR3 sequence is CAIRGPSGGDQETQYF. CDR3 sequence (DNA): TGTGCCATCAGGGGCCCTAGCGGGGGGGACCAAGAGACCCAGTACTTC.

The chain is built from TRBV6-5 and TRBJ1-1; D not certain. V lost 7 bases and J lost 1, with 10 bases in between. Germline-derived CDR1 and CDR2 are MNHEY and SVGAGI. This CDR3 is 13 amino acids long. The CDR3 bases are TGTGCCAGCACGAGGGCCCGGAACACTGAAGCTTTCTTT. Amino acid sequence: CASTRARNTEAFF.

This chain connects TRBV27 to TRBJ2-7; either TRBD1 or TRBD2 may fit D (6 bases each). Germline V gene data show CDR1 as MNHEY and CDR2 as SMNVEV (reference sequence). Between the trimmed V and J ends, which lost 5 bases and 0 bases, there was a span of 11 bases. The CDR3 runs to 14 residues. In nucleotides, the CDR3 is TGTGCCAGCAGTCCGCGGGACAACTCCTACGAGCAGTACTTC. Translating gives CASSPRDNSYEQYF.

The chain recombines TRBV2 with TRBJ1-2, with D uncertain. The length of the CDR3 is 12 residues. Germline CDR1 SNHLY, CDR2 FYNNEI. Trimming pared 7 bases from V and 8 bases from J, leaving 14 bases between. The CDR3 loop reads CASTVAWGGYTF. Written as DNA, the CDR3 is TGTGCCAGCACGGTCGCCTGGGGAGGCTACACCTTC.

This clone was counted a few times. For the CDR3, the DNA is TGTGCCAGCAGCCCCCCTATGTTGGAGGCTTTCTTT. Translating gives CASSPPMLEAFF. This chain links TRBV7-9 with TRBJ1-1; D ambiguous. Per the germline V gene, CDR1 is SEHNR and CDR2 is FQNEAQ (reference sequence). With 5 bases removed from V and 11 bases from J, the gap between germline ends came to 15 bases. This CDR3 has 12 residues.

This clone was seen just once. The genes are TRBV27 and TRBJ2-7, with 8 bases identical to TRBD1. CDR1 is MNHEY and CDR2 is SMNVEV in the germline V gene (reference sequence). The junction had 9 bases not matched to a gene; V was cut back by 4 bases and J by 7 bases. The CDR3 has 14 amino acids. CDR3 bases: TGTGCCAGCAGTTCAGGGGGCGCTTTCAAGGAGCAGTACTTC. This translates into CASSSGGAFKEQYF.

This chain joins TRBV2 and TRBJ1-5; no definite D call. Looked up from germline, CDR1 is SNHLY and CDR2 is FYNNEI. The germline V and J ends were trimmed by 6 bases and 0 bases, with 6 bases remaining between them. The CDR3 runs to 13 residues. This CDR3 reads CASSPYSNQPQHF. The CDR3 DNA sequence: TGTGCCAGCAGCCCCTATAGCAATCAGCCCCAGCATTTT.

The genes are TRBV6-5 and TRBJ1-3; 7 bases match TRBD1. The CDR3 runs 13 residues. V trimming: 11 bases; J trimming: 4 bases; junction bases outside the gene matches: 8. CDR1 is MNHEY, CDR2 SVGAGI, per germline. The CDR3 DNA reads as TGTGCCCCCCAGGGGGATACAGGAAACACCATATATTTT. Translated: CAPQGDTGNTIYF.

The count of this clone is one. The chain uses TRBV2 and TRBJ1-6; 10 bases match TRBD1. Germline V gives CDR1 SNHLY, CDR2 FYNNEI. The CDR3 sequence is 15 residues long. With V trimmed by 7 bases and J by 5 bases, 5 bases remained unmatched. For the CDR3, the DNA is TGTGCCAGCAAAGGGACAGGGGCTAATAATTCACCCCTCCACTTT. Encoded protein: CASKGTGANNSPLHF.

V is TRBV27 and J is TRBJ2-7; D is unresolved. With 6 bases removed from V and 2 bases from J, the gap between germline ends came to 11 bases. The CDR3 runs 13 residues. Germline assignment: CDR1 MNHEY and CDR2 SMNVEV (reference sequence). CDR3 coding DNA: TGTGCCAGCAGCCTCCGGATGGCCTACGAGCAGTACTTC. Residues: CASSLRMAYEQYF.

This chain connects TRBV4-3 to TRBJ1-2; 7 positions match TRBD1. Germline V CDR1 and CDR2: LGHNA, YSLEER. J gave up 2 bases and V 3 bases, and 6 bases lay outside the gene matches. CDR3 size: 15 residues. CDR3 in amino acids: CASSQESGQNYGYTF. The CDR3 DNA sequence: TGCGCCAGCAGCCAGGAATCGGGACAGAACTATGGCTACACCTTC.

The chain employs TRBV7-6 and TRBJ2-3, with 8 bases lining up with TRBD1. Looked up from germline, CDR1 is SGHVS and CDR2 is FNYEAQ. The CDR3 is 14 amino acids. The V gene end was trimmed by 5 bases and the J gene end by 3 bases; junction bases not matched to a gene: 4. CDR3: CASSRRQGTDTQYF. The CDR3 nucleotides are TGTGCCAGCAGCCGACGACAGGGGACAGATACGCAGTATTTT. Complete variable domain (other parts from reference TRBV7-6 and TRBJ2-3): GAGVSQSPRYKVTKRGQDVALRCDPISGHVSLYWYRQALGQGPEFLTYFNYEAQQDKSGLPNDRFSAERPEGSISTLTIQRTEQRDSAMYRCASSRRQGTDTQYFGPGTRLTVL.

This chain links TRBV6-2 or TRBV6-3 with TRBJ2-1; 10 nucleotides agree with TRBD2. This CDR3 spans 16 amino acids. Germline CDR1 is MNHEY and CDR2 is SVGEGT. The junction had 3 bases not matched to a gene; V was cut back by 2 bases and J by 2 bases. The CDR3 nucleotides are TGTGCCAGCAGTTACGAGCGGGGGGGCCCCTACAATGAGCAGTTCTTC. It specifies CASSYERGGPYNEQFF.

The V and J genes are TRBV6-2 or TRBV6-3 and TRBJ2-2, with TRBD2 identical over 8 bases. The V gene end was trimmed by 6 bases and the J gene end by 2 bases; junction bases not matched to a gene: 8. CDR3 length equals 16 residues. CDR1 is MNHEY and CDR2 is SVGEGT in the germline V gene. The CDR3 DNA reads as TGTGCCAGCAGCCCTTTAGCGGGGCTTAACACCGGGGAGCTGTTTTTT. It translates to CASSPLAGLNTGELFF.

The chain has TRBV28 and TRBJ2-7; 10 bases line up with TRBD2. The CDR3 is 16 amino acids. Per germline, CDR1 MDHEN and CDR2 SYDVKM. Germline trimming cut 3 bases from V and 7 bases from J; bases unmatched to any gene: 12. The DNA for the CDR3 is TGTGCCAGCAGTTTCTCCGGAGCGGGAGGGCCGTATGAGCAGTACTTC. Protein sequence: CASSFSGAGGPYEQYF.

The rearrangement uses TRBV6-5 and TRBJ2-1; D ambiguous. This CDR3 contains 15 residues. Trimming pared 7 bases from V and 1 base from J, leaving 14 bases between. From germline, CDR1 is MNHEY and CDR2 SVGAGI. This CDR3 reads CASKVKPESYNEQFF. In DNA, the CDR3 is TGTGCCAGCAAGGTGAAACCCGAATCCTACAATGAGCAGTTCTTC.

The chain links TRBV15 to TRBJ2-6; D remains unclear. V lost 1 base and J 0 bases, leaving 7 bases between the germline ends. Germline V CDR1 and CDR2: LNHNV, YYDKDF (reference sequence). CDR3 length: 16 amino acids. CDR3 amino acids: CATSRGHHSGANVLTF. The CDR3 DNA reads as TGTGCCACCAGCAGAGGGCATCACTCTGGGGCCAACGTCCTGACTTTC.

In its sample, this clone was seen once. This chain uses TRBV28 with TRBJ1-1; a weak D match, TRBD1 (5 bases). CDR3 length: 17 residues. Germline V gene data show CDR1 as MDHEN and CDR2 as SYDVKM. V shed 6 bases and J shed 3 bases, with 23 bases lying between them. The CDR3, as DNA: TGTGCCAGCAGCAAGGACACCGGGACTCCAGTAGACACTGAAGCTTTCTTT. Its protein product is CASSKDTGTPVDTEAFF.

CDR3 nucleotide sequence: TGTGCCACCAGCACCGGGAGCACAGATACGCAGTATTTT. This encodes CATSTGSTDTQYF. V gene TRBV15 combines with J gene TRBJ2-3; no reliable D call. The CDR3 totals 13 residues. Germline loops: CDR1 LNHNV, CDR2 YYDKDF (reference sequence). V was cut by 4 bases and J by 0 bases, with 5 bases left in between.

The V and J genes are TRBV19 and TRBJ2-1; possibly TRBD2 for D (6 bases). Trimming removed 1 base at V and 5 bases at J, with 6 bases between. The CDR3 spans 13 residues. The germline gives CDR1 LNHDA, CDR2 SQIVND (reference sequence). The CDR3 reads CASSIGTNNEQFF. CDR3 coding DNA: TGTGCCAGTAGTATAGGGACTAACAATGAGCAGTTCTTC.

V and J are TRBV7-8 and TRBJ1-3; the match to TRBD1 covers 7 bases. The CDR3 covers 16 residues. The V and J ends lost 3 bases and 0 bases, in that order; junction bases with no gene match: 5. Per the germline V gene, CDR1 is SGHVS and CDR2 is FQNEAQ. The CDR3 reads CASSLGQRGSGNTIYF. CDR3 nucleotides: TGTGCCAGCAGCTTGGGACAGCGGGGCTCTGGAAACACCATATATTTT.

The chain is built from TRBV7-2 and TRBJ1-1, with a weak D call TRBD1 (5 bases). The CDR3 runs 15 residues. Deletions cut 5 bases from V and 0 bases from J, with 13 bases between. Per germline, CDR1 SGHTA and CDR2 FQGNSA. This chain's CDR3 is CASSHPRGLNTEAFF. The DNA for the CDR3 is TGTGCCAGCAGCCACCCCCGGGGACTGAACACTGAAGCTTTCTTT.